One T cell receptor (beta chain) is described in this entry. The method was immunoSEQ multiplex PCR; TCRdb's version includes in-frame clones alone and lacks a portion of them. The profile shows about 280,000 clones, about 89% of them singletons. This entry belongs to a study of blood T cell repertoires in COVID-19. Study overall: There were acute and convalescent COVID-19 samples, and they came from the United States, Italy and Spain. T cells, B-cell-depleted T cells, or PBMCs provided the cDNA or gDNA that served as material.

The germline V gene encodes CDR1 ENHRY and CDR2 SYGVKD. The ends were cut back, 3 bases at V and 8 bases at J, with 26 bases in the middle. The CDR3 is 18 amino acids. V usage is TRBV10-3 and J usage is TRBJ1-3; tentatively, D is TRBD1 (6 bases). The sequence came from a man aged 40-49 years with acute or convalescent COVID-19. Source material: peripheral blood. The CDR3 nucleotides are TGTGCCATCAGTGACCCGCTTGGCGACAGGCCCAATGCGGACACCATATATTTT. Translated, it gives CAISDPLGDRPNADTIYF.